This T cell receptor (beta chain) was sequenced in a study of early T cells in non-severe SARS-CoV-2 infection. This clonotype was recorded many times. CDR1 is LNHDA and CDR2 is SQIVND in the germline V gene (reference sequence). V lost 11 bases and J lost 7; bases outside the gene matches: 17. The CDR3 has 15 residues. From the 5' RACE reads, TCRdb called clonotypes with MiXCR, one entry per CDR3 protein. Among around 46,000 distinct CDR3 sequences, 5.6% were seen once, and the ten largest hold around 4.1%. What was sequenced was whole blood. J is TRBJ1-2 and V is TRBV19, with 9 bases identical to TRBD1. This sequence was found in an adult who was a healthcare worker with PCR-confirmed SARS-CoV-2 infection or an uninfected control (not recorded which). The CDR3 here is CAARTGAALLGGYTF. The CDR3, as DNA: TGTGCCGCACGGACAGGGGCGGCCCTTCTCGGTGGCTACACCTTC.